This T cell receptor beta chain was recorded in a study of response to subunit inactivated influenza vaccine. MiXCR, applied by TCRdb to the RT-PCR reads, yields one record per CDR3 protein. The profile shows a few hundred thousand distinct CDR3 sequences, 13% to 15% of them singletons. Study-level results: Authors suggested that a seasonal influenza vaccination recruits few new T cells each time.

The CDR3 runs 13 residues. Germline V gives CDR1 KGHDR, CDR2 SFDVKD. Trimming removed 3 bases at V and 9 bases at J, with 11 bases between. Concerning this clonotype itself: Its antigen is not identified.

The TCR was taken from a man between 45 and 60 years old who received an inactivated influenza vaccine. The starting material was PBMCs from blood, obtained less than 13 days after vaccination. The genes are TRBV24-1 and TRBJ2-4; D unclear. The chain's CDR3 is CATSDETPGIQYF. Written as DNA, the CDR3 is TGTGCCACCAGTGATGAGACCCCAGGCATTCAGTACTTC.